This record concerns one T cell receptor beta chain sequence. The CDR3 extends over 16 amino acids. CDR1 and CDR2 (germline): SGHNT, YENEEA. V lost 4 bases, J lost 9 bases, and 12 bases stayed unmatched. The data derive from a study of blood T cell repertoires in COVID-19. In the study overall: In each case, the material was cDNA or gDNA derived from T cells, B-cell-depleted T cells, or PBMCs.

Sequencing was performed with immunoSEQ multiplex PCR; in TCRdb, only in-frame clones are kept and a portion is missing. The sample holds about 140,000 clones, under 80% seen once. The rearrangement links TRBV11-3 to TRBJ2-1; 10 bases line up with TRBD2. The sequence came from an elderly man with acute or convalescent COVID-19. The sample consisted of peripheral blood. The CDR3 DNA sequence: TGTGCCAGCAGCTCAAGGACTAGCGGTCTACGGGGTGAGCAGTTCTTC. It encodes CASSSRTSGLRGEQFF.